This is a list of T cell receptor beta chains from one sample in a study of CD8+CD57+ T cells in acquired aplastic anemia. Each CDR3 protein is one row after TCRdb ran MiXCR on the reads. Of more than 150,000 distinct CDR3 sequences listed, around 50% are singletons. The sequenced material came from sorted CD4+, CD8+, or CD8+CD57+ T cells (not recorded which) from PBMCs. The receptor source for this set is a human donor with aplastic anemia. Each CDR3 is given with its conserved first and last residue. Fields, in order: clone size, D gene, J gene, V gene, CDR3 protein, CDR3 DNA. The D gene is left open where the match is weak. Expanded clones are given a class, and other clones once, few, many or no size at all.

NA	TRBD1	TRBJ1-6	TRBV6-4	CASSEVEQGNSPLHF	TGTGCCAGCAGTGAAGTGGAACAGGGGAATTCACCCCTCCACTTT
NA	TRBD2	TRBJ2-7	TRBV15	CAISRDQTAGAYF	TGTGCCATCAGCAGAGACCAGACAGCGGGAGCTTACTTC
NA	NA	TRBJ2-7	TRBV7-9	CASSLGGEFEQYF	TGTGCCAGCAGCTTAGGGGGGGAGTTCGAGCAGTACTTC
many	NA	TRBJ2-1	TRBV7-3	CASSLDEDNEQFF	TGTGCCAGCAGCTTGGACGAGGACAATGAGCAGTTCTTC
NA	NA	TRBJ1-4	TRBV25-1	CASSERGGGEKLFF	TGTGCCAGCAGTGAAAGAGGGGGAGGTGAAAAACTGTTTTTT
many	NA	TRBJ1-1	TRBV7-3	CASSLWENTEAFF	TGTGCCAGCAGCTTATGGGAGAACACTGAAGCTTTCTTT
few	NA	TRBJ2-3	TRBV7-9	CASRGDTQYF	TGTGCCAGCAGGGGAGATACGCAGTATTTT
NA	NA	TRBJ1-2	TRBV29-1	CSVEDPRDFRGYGYTF	TGCAGCGTTGAAGACCCTAGGGACTTCAGGGGCTATGGCTACACCTTC
NA	TRBD2	TRBJ2-1	TRBV20-1	CSAIIGLGYNEQFF	TGCAGTGCTATTATCGGACTAGGATACAATGAGCAGTTCTTC
NA	NA	TRBJ1-5	TRBV20-1	CSEGGLNTDTQHF	TGCAGTGAGGGAGGGCTAAACACAGATACGCAGCATTTT
NA	NA	TRBJ2-1	TRBV20-1	CSAPGSSYNEQFF	TGCAGTGCCCCGGGGAGCTCCTACAATGAGCAGTTCTTC
NA	TRBD1	TRBJ2-7	TRBV10-1	CASSEDRGPYEQYF	TGCGCCAGCAGTGAAGACAGGGGCCCCTACGAGCAGTACTTC
many	TRBD2	TRBJ2-1	TRBV6-1	CASRQTSGVHNEQFF	TGTGCCAGCAGACAGACTAGCGGGGTTCACAATGAGCAGTTCTTC
NA	NA	TRBJ1-1	TRBV7-9	CASSSSMAAFF	TGTGCCAGCAGCTCCTCGATGGCAGCTTTCTTT
NA	NA	TRBJ1-1	TRBV6-1	CASTSGQGSLNTEAFF	TGTGCCAGCACTAGTGGTCAGGGGTCCTTGAACACTGAAGCTTTCTTT
NA	NA	TRBJ1-1	TRBV10-3	CAIRRGEVSEAFF	TGTGCCATCAGAAGGGGTGAGGTCTCTGAAGCTTTCTTT
once	NA	TRBJ2-1	TRBV15	CATSKGFDEQFF	TGTGCCACCAGCAAAGGGTTCGATGAGCAGTTCTTC
NA	NA	TRBJ2-5	TRBV25-1	CASGFRETQYF	TGTGCCAGCGGGTTTCGGGAGACCCAGTACTTC
many	TRBD1	TRBJ2-1	TRBV27	CASSHGTGSWFF	TGTGCCAGCAGCCACGGGACAGGGTCGTGGTTCTTC
few	NA	TRBJ2-5	TRBV29-1	CSVDSNLEYQETQYF	TGCAGCGTCGACTCTAATCTCGAGTACCAAGAGACCCAGTACTTC
NA	NA	TRBJ1-6	TRBV6-5	CASSWGLDNSPLHF	TGTGCTAGCAGTTGGGGACTGGACAATTCACCCCTCCACTTT
many	NA	TRBJ1-3	TRBV19	CASSTEPYSGNTIYF	TGTGCCAGTAGTACGGAACCTTACTCTGGAAACACCATATATTTT
few	NA	TRBJ2-5	TRBV7-6	CASSPNGRVQETQYF	TGTGCCAGCAGCCCAAACGGGCGGGTCCAAGAGACCCAGTACTTC
NA	NA	TRBJ1-5	TRBV15	CATSISNYGQQRLGQPQHF	TGTGCCACCAGCATTTCCAATTATGGACAGCAACGACTCGGTCAGCCCCAGCATTTT
NA	NA	TRBJ1-5	TRBV15	CATSRAQPWVYSNQPQHF	TGTGCCACCAGCAGAGCTCAGCCTTGGGTCTATAGCAATCAGCCCCAGCATTTT
few	NA	TRBJ2-1	TRBV7-8	CASSFNRDYNEQFF	TGTGCCAGCAGCTTTAACCGGGACTACAATGAGCAGTTCTTC
few	NA	TRBJ1-2	TRBV20-1	CSAREVTGRGYTF	TGCAGTGCTAGAGAAGTGACAGGTCGTGGCTACACCTTC
many	TRBD1	TRBJ1-1	TRBV19	CASKTGENTEAFF	TGTGCCAGTAAGACAGGGGAGAACACTGAAGCTTTCTTT
NA	NA	TRBJ1-1	TRBV19	CASSIGDVANTEAFF	TGTGCCAGTAGTATCGGGGATGTCGCCAACACTGAAGCTTTCTTT
once	TRBD2	TRBJ2-5	TRBV14	CASSQVERGGWETQYF	TGTGCCAGCAGCCAAGTGGAACGGGGGGGCTGGGAGACCCAGTACTTC
many	NA	TRBJ2-7	TRBV11-3	CASSLDSGQGYEQYF	TGTGCCAGCAGCTTAGATTCAGGCCAAGGCTACGAGCAGTACTTC
NA	NA	TRBJ1-3	TRBV9	CASSVEGISGNTIYF	TGTGCCAGCAGCGTAGAAGGGATCTCTGGAAACACCATATATTTT
NA	TRBD2	TRBJ2-7	TRBV6-1	CASIERGTSGAYEQYF	TGTGCCAGCATCGAGCGTGGGACTAGCGGGGCCTACGAGCAGTACTTC
many	NA	TRBJ1-1	TRBV6-1	CASSSLGNTEAFF	TGTGCCAGCAGTTCTCTGGGGAACACTGAAGCTTTCTTT